This TCR beta chain emerged from a study of early T cells in non-severe SARS-CoV-2 infection. About the study: Alpha and beta chains were unpaired, from unsorted whole-blood bulk RNA.

This clonotype was picked up many times. Per germline, CDR1 KGHSH and CDR2 LQKENI. V lost 8 bases, J lost 0 bases, and 15 bases stayed unmatched. The CDR3 is 18 amino acids. A single record per CDR3 protein comes from TCRdb applying MiXCR to the 5' RACE reads. The repertoire holds fewer than 55,000 distinct CDR3 sequences, 9.1% seen once, with 4.2% in the top ten. The TCR originated in an adult who was a healthcare worker with PCR-confirmed SARS-CoV-2 infection or an uninfected control (not recorded which). The sequenced sample was whole blood. V usage is TRBV18 and J usage is TRBJ2-3; 9 nucleotides line up with TRBD1. CDR3 loop: CASEPGQGLRSSTDTQYF. The CDR3 coding sequence is TGTGCCAGCGAACCGGGACAGGGTCTTCGTTCTAGCACAGATACGCAGTATTTT. Full variable domain (outside the CDR3, taken from reference TRBV18 and TRBJ2-3): NAGVMQNPRHLVRRRGQEARLRCSPMKGHSHVYWYRQLPEEGLKFMVYLQKENIIDESGMPKERFSAEFPKEGPSILRIQQVVRGDSAAYFCASEPGQGLRSSTDTQYFGPGTRLTVL.